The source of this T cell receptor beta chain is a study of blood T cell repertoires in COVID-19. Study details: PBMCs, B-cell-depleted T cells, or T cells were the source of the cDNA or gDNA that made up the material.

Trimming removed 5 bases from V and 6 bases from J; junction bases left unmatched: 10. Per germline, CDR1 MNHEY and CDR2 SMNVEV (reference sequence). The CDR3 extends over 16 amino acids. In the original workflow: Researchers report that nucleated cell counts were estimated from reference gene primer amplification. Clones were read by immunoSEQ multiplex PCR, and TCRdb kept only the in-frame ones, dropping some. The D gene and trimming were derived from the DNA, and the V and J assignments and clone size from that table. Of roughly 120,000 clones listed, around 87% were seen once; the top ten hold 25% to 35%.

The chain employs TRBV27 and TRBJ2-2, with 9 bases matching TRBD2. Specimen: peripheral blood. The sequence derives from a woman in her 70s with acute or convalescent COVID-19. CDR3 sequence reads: CASSPPSGGPAGELFF. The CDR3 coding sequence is TGTGCCAGCAGTCCCCCAAGCGGGGGGCCGGCCGGGGAGCTGTTTTTT.